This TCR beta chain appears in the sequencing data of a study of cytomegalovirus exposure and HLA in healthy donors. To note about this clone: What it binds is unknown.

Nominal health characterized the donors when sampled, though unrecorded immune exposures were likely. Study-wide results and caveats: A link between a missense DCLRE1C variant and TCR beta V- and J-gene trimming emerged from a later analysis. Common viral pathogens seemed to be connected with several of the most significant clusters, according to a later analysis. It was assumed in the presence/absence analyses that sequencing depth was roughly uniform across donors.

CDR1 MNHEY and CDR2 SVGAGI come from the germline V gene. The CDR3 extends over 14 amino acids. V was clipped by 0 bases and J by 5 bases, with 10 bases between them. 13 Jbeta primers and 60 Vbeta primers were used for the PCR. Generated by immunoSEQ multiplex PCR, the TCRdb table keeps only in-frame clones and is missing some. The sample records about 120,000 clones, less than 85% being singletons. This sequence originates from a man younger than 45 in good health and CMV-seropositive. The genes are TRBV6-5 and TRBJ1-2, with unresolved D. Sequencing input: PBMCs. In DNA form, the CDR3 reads TGTGCCAGCAGTTACTCGGCACAGAAGTATGGCTACACCTTC. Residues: CASSYSAQKYGYTF.